This T cell receptor (beta chain) was profiled in a study of CXCR3-negative and CXCR3-positive naive CD8 T cells. Overall study results and limits: Comparison of naive cells showed more hydrophobic TRB CDR3s in CXCR3-positive than in CXCR3-negative naive cells. Freshly isolated PBMCs were used in most assays, given partial CXCR3 loss after freezing. Similar TRBV-TRBJ usage characterized naive CXCR3-negative and CXCR3-positive cells; memory cells differed.

The TRB cDNA libraries were prepared by 5' RACE with UMI labels. TCRdb re-called the 5' RACE reads and gives one entry per CDR3 protein, without DNA. The table lists tens of thousands of distinct CDR3 sequences. Comments on this clonotype: What it binds is not known.

Germline V gene lookup returns CDR1 LNHNV and CDR2 YYDKDF (reference sequence). The CDR3 has 17 residues. Naive CD8+ T cells were CD45RO-CCR7+CD27+CD95-. The clonotype originates from a human donor in good health. Some clones in this sample may be carry-over from other donors' samples. The specimen sequenced was naive CXCR3+ CD8+ T cells from blood. Subset indicated: CD45RO-CCR7+CD27+CD95- naive CD8+ T cells expressing CXCR3 (TNR3+). V is TRBV15 and J is TRBJ2-3; lacking DNA, the TRBD2 call made by TCRdb goes unchecked. CDR3 sequence: CATSGQRLAGGTDTQYF.